A selection of T cell receptor beta chains follows, all from one sample in a study of cytomegalovirus exposure and HLA in healthy donors. Profiled with immunoSEQ multiplex PCR; TCRdb holds only in-frame clones, not every one. The profile shows tens of thousands of clones, over 60% of them singletons. The sequencing input was PBMCs. These receptors all come from a boy aged 5 to 17 in good health and CMV-seropositive. Each CDR3 is given with its conserved first and last residue. Each record gives: CDR3 protein, CDR3 DNA, clone size, D gene, V gene, J gene. The D gene is left open where the match is weak. Rows may omit the clone size; those that give it use once, few, many or a size class.

CDR3: CASSSKGAAGNSPLHF; DNA: TGTGCCAGCAGTTCAAAGGGGGCTGCGGGTAATTCACCCCTCCACTTT; size: -; D: TRBD1; V: TRBV27; J: TRBJ1-6
CDR3: CASSRNPPLYNEQFF; DNA: TGTGCCAGCAGCCGCAACCCCCCCCTATACAATGAGCAGTTCTTC; size: -; D: -; V: TRBV11-2; J: TRBJ2-1
CDR3: CASRDRTFSNQPQHF; DNA: TGTGCCAGCAGGGACAGAACCTTTAGCAATCAGCCCCAGCATTTT; size: -; D: -; V: TRBV6-5; J: TRBJ1-5
CDR3: CASSFQTVSYEQYF; DNA: TGTGCCAGCAGTTTTCAGACAGTCTCCTACGAGCAGTACTTC; size: -; D: -; V: TRBV27; J: TRBJ2-7
CDR3: CASTPPGLAGGGGELFF; DNA: TGCGCCAGCACCCCGCCGGGACTAGCGGGAGGTGGCGGGGAGCTGTTTTTT; size: -; D: TRBD2; V: TRBV5-1; J: TRBJ2-2
CDR3: CASSRPSRGQNEQFF; DNA: TGTGCCAGTAGTAGGCCCTCCAGGGGCCAGAATGAGCAGTTCTTC; size: once; D: -; V: TRBV19; J: TRBJ2-1
CDR3: CASSQDALALYNEQFF; DNA: TGTGCCAGCAGCCAAGATGCGCTAGCGCTCTACAATGAGCAGTTCTTC; size: -; D: -; V: TRBV4-2; J: TRBJ2-1
CDR3: CSVRTPLTMNTEAFF; DNA: TGCAGCGTTCGGACACCTCTTACCATGAACACTGAAGCTTTCTTT; size: -; D: -; V: TRBV29-1; J: TRBJ1-1
CDR3: CASSNAGGGTQYF; DNA: TGTGCCAGCAGCAACGCGGGAGGAGGTACGCAGTATTTT; size: once; D: -; V: TRBV21-1; J: TRBJ2-3
CDR3: CAWRSPRQGRRNEQFF; DNA: TGTGCCTGGAGAAGCCCGCGGCAGGGTCGGCGCAATGAGCAGTTCTTC; size: -; D: -; V: TRBV30; J: TRBJ2-1
CDR3: CASSSGQGGHEQYF; DNA: TGCGCCAGCAGCTCGGGACAGGGGGGACACGAGCAGTACTTC; size: few; D: TRBD1; V: TRBV5-1; J: TRBJ2-7
CDR3: CASSEYWEGSSGNTIYF; DNA: TGTGCCAGCAGTGAATATTGGGAGGGAAGCTCTGGAAACACCATATATTTT; size: -; D: -; V: TRBV25-1; J: TRBJ1-3
CDR3: CATSRDTNTGELFF; DNA: TGTGCCACCAGCAGAGACACGAACACCGGGGAGCTGTTTTTT; size: -; D: -; V: TRBV15; J: TRBJ2-2
CDR3: CASSNPDRFLTEAFF; DNA: TGTGCCAGCAGCAACCCGGACAGGTTCTTGACTGAAGCTTTCTTT; size: -; D: TRBD1; V: TRBV28; J: TRBJ1-1
CDR3: CASSSQRGGRTDTQYF; DNA: TGTGCCAGCAGCTCTCAACGGGGGGGGCGCACAGATACGCAGTATTTT; size: -; D: TRBD2; V: TRBV5-4; J: TRBJ2-3
CDR3: CASSYSKYSSNYGYTF; DNA: TGTGCCAGCAGTTACTCGAAGTACAGTTCAAACTATGGCTACACCTTC; size: once; D: -; V: TRBV6-6; J: TRBJ1-2
CDR3: CASRLTRQGSSPLHF; DNA: TGTGCCAGCAGGCTGACGAGACAGGGTAGTTCACCCCTCCACTTT; size: -; D: TRBD1; V: TRBV6-5; J: TRBJ1-6